The present entry profiles one T cell receptor beta chain with its context. Its cognate antigen is unknown. The sample is drawn from a study of T-cell reconstitution after alpha-beta-depleted transplantation in children. Study outcomes and limitations: T-cell counts and diversity at one year following transplant were attributed mainly to newly produced T cells. TCRbeta diversity was high at day 60 in some patients (a result of surviving recipient T cells and thymic progenitors). In patients about two months after transplant, alpha-beta T cells reportedly arose from several hundred expanded graft clones.

As it was prepared, the TCRbeta library received unique molecular identifiers. In TCRdb, the PCR reads were re-called with MiXCR into one record per CDR3 protein. The sample contains approximately 800,000 distinct CDR3 sequences, about 15% of which appear only once. The germline V gene has CDR1 DFQATT and CDR2 SNEGSKA (reference sequence). CDR3 size: 13 residues. V lost 6 bases to trimming and J lost 2 bases, with 14 bases between them. The source was PBMCs, mostly from graft donor cells, collected 360 days after TCRalphabeta/CD19-depleted stem cell transplant. The genes are TRBV20-1 and TRBJ2-7; D unresolved. This TCR came from a male patient younger than 18 who had a stem cell transplant for acute lymphoblastic leukemia, so the T cells may come from the graft donor. CDR3 protein: CSARPQRPYEQYF. The CDR3 DNA sequence: TGCAGTGCGCGACCCCAACGCCCCTACGAGCAGTACTTC.